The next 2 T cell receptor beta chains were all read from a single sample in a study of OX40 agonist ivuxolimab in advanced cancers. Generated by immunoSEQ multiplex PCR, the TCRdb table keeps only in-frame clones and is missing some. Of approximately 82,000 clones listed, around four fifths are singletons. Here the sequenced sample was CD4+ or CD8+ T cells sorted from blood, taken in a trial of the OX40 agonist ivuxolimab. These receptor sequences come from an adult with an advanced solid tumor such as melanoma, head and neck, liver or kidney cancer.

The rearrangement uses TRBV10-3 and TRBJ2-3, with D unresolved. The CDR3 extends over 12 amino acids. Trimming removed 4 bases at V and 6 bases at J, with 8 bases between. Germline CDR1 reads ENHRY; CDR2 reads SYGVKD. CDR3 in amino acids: CAISGQGDTQYF. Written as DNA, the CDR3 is TGTGCCATCAGTGGTCAAGGGGATACGCAGTATTTT.

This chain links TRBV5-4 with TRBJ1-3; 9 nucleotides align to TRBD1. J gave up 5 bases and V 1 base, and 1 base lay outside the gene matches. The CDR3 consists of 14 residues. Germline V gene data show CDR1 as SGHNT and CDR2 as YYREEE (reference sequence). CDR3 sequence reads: CASSLTGGRNTIYF. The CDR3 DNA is TGTGCCAGCAGCTTGACAGGGGGCAGAAACACCATATATTTT. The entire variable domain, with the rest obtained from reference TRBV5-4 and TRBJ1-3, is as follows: ETGVTQSPTHLIKTRGQQVTLRCSSQSGHNTVSWYQQALGQGPQFIFQYYREEENGRGNFPPRFSGLQFPNYSSELNVNALELDDSALYLCASSLTGGRNTIYFGEGSWLTVV.